These T cell receptor beta chains were read from a single sample in a study of T cell repertoires in cytomegalovirus infection. A single record per CDR3 protein comes from TCRdb applying MiXCR to the reads. The profile shows hundreds of thousands of distinct CDR3 sequences, around 32% of them singletons. Their cognate antigens are unknown. Material: cultured PBMCs, obtained from culture after CMV antigen stimulation. Receptor source: a human donor in good health (CMV status not recorded). Some clones in this sample may be carry-over from other donors' samples. CDR3s include the opening cysteine and the closing phenylalanine or tryptophan. Fields, in order: clone size, D gene, J gene, V gene, CDR3 DNA, CDR3 protein. D genes are given only for firm matches. Clone size is given for some rows only: seen once, a few or many times, or a class if the clone is expanded.

- | - | TRBJ1-6 | TRBV20-1 | TGCAGTGCTAGAATCTCCGGGGTGACAGGTTCACCCCTCCACTTT | CSARISGVTGSPLHF
few | - | TRBJ2-7 | TRBV28 | TGTGCCAGCAGTTTTGGTAGGGGAGAGCAGTACTTC | CASSFGRGEQYF
- | - | TRBJ1-5 | TRBV6-1 | TGTGCCAGCAGTGAAGGGGGGTACTATAGCAATCAGCCCCAGCATTTT | CASSEGGYYSNQPQHF
- | - | TRBJ2-5 | TRBV7-2 | TGTGCCAGCAGCTTAGGGAACGGGGGCCAAGAGACCCAGTACTTC | CASSLGNGGQETQYF
- | - | TRBJ2-1 | TRBV7-9 | TGTGCCAGCAGCAACTCTAAGTCCGAGCAGTTCTTC | CASSNSKSEQFF
- | - | TRBJ2-3 | TRBV6-1 | TGTGCTTCGGGGCGGAATACGCAGTATTTT | CASGRNTQYF
many | TRBD2 | TRBJ2-3 | TRBV7-2 | TGTGCCAGCAGCCCACGACTAGCGGGACCTAACACAGATACGCAGTATTTT | CASSPRLAGPNTDTQYF
few | - | TRBJ2-2 | TRBV7-9 | TGTGCCAGCAGCCAACGGGTTATCCAAGGTCCCGGGGAGCTGTTTTTT | CASSQRVIQGPGELFF
- | - | TRBJ1-4 | TRBV7-2 | TGTGCCAGCAGCTTAGGAGGCGCAATTGAAAAACTGTTTTTT | CASSLGGAIEKLFF
- | TRBD2 | TRBJ2-5 | TRBV6-1 | TGTGCCAGCAGCCCGACTAGCGGGGGGGCGGAGACCCAGTACTTC | CASSPTSGGAETQYF
- | - | TRBJ2-1 | TRBV4-3 | TGCGCCAGCAGCCAAGGAGTGCGGGGGCCCTACAATGAGCAGTTCTTC | CASSQGVRGPYNEQFF
- | - | TRBJ1-2 | TRBV4-1 | TGCGCCAGCAGCCAAGCGGACAACCCCTATGGCTACACCTTC | CASSQADNPYGYTF
- | - | TRBJ1-5 | TRBV10-3 | TGTGCCATCAGTGAGTCCATGGTGAGCAATCAGCCCCAGCATTTT | CAISESMVSNQPQHF
few | - | TRBJ2-3 | TRBV29-1 | TGCAGCGCCGGTTGGGGCCGCACAGATACGCAGTATTTT | CSAGWGRTDTQYF
- | TRBD2 | TRBJ2-7 | TRBV7-2 | TGTGCCAGCAGCGAAATAGCGGGGGACTCCTACGAGCAGTACTTC | CASSEIAGDSYEQYF
few | - | TRBJ2-1 | TRBV6-2/TRBV6-3 | TGTGCCAGCAACGGGTTCTCCTACAATGAGCAGTTCTTC | CASNGFSYNEQFF
- | TRBD2 | TRBJ2-3 | TRBV5-1 | TGCGCCAGCGCGGCGGCTAGCGGGGGGGTCGAGAATTTT | CASAAASGGVENF
- | - | TRBJ2-7 | TRBV29-1 | TGCAGCGTGACCTATGGATTGGGCGAGCAGTACTTC | CSVTYGLGEQYF
- | - | TRBJ2-7 | TRBV6-2/TRBV6-3 | TGTGCCAGCAGGCCAGGGCCCTACGAGCAGTACTTC | CASRPGPYEQYF
- | - | TRBJ2-7 | TRBV20-1 | TGCAGTGCTAGAAGGGACGGATCCTACGAGCAGTACTTC | CSARRDGSYEQYF
- | - | TRBJ2-7 | TRBV23-1 | TGCGCCAGCAGTCAAGAGCCCGACAGGCTCGAGCAGTACTTC | CASSQEPDRLEQYF
- | TRBD2 | TRBJ2-5 | TRBV29-1 | TGCAGCGTTGCCCAAGGGACTAGCGGGTACCAAGAGACCCAGTACTTC | CSVAQGTSGYQETQYF
few | - | TRBJ2-4 | TRBV2 | TGTGCCAGCGGGACTGACGGGGGCATTCAGTACTTC | CASGTDGGIQYF
- | TRBD1 | TRBJ1-5 | TRBV18 | TGTGCCAGCTCACCACCAGACAGGGTAGGGCAGCCCCAGCATTTT | CASSPPDRVGQPQHF